These T cell receptor beta chains were read from a single sample in a study of T-cell reconstitution after alpha-beta-depleted transplantation in children. MiXCR was run by TCRdb on the PCR reads, yielding one entry per CDR3 protein. The sample records fewer than 750,000 distinct CDR3 sequences, 25% to 30% being singletons. The specimen was PBMCs, collected before TCRalphabeta/CD19-depleted stem cell transplant. The receptors were gathered from a boy under two years old with Wiskott-Aldrich syndrome, due to receive a stem cell transplant. Both conserved end residues are part of each CDR3. Fields, in order: V gene, D gene, clone size, J gene, CDR3 DNA, CDR3 protein. The D gene is left open where the match is weak. Clone size, where shown, is once, few, many, or a class for clones that have expanded.

TRBV12-3/TRBV12-4	.	.	TRBJ2-5	TGTGCCAGCAGTTTCCCCTCTGAAGAGACCCAGTACTTC	CASSFPSEETQYF
TRBV25-1	.	few	TRBJ1-2	TGTGCCAGCAGAAAGACAGAAGTCTATGGCTACACCTTC	CASRKTEVYGYTF
TRBV4-1	.	.	TRBJ1-1	TGCGCCAGCAGCCAAGGATACAGGAGTACTGAAGCTTTCTTT	CASSQGYRSTEAFF
TRBV3-1	.	few	TRBJ2-2	TGTGCCAGCAGCCATGGCGGGGAGCTGTTTTTT	CASSHGGELFF
TRBV5-1	TRBD1	few	TRBJ1-5	TGCGCCAGCAGCCTGACAGGGCTACCAGGGCCCCAGCATTTT	CASSLTGLPGPQHF
TRBV7-2	.	.	TRBJ2-3	TGTGCCAGCAGCTTAGCGGCAGGGAAGGCAGATACGCAGTATTTT	CASSLAAGKADTQYF
TRBV7-2	.	.	TRBJ1-6	TGTGCCAGCAGCTTTCTTGACGCACCCCTCCACTTT	CASSFLDAPLHF
TRBV5-1	.	.	TRBJ2-1	TGCGCCAGTTACAGGGAGGGATCTTACAATGAGCAGTTCTTC	CASYREGSYNEQFF
TRBV4-1	TRBD1	.	TRBJ1-2	TGCGCCAGCAGCCAAATAACAACAGGGGTGGTGGGCTACACCTTC	CASSQITTGVVGYTF
TRBV5-4	.	once	TRBJ2-4	TGTGCCAGCAGCAGCCCAGGAGGCTTCAAAAACAGTCAGTACTTC	CASSSPGGFKNSQYF
TRBV7-2	TRBD1	.	TRBJ2-3	TGTGCCAGCAGCTTGAGAGGGGACAGCTCAACCACAGATACGCAGTATTTT	CASSLRGDSSTTDTQYF
TRBV21-1	.	few	TRBJ2-1	TGTGCCAGCTGCAAAAGGGGTAACAATGAGCAGTTCTTC	CASCKRGNNEQFF
TRBV10-3	.	few	TRBJ1-2	TGTGCCATCAGTGAGTCGGGACCGCCGTTTGCCACCTTC	CAISESGPPFATF
TRBV12-3/TRBV12-4	TRBD2	.	TRBJ2-7	TGTGCCAGCGGGGTTAGCGGGAGCTCCTACGAGCAGTACTTC	CASGVSGSSYEQYF
TRBV3-1	TRBD2	.	TRBJ2-5	TGTGCCAGCAGACCGGGACTAGCGGGAGGGCCGATAGAGACCCAGTACTTC	CASRPGLAGGPIETQYF
TRBV24-1	TRBD2	.	TRBJ2-3	TGTGCCACCAGTGATTCTAGCGGGGGCACAGATACGCAGTATTTT	CATSDSSGGTDTQYF
TRBV28	.	.	TRBJ2-5	TGTGCCAGCAGTTTAGGGACTCCGGGGAAAGAGACCCAGTACTTC	CASSLGTPGKETQYF
TRBV5-6	.	.	TRBJ2-5	TGTGCCAGCAGCTGCGAAAATCAAGAGACCCAGTACTTC	CASSCENQETQYF
TRBV10-3	TRBD1	.	TRBJ2-1	TGTGCCATCAGTGCCTGGACAGGACGGGTGCCCTACAATGAGCAGTTCTTC	CAISAWTGRVPYNEQFF
TRBV20-1	TRBD2	once	TRBJ2-1	TGCAGTGCTAGATCCCTTGGGACTAGCGTATACAATGAGCAGTTCTTC	CSARSLGTSVYNEQFF
TRBV10-3	.	.	TRBJ2-3	TGTGCCATCAGTGAGTCTCCTACAGGAGATACGCAGTATTTT	CAISESPTGDTQYF
TRBV5-1	TRBD2	many	TRBJ2-3	TGCGCCAGCAGCTTGGGACTAGCGGATACGCAGTATTTT	CASSLGLADTQYF
TRBV2	TRBD1	few	TRBJ1-5	TGTGCCAGCAGTGAAATCGGGACAGAGTATCAGCCCCAGCATTTT	CASSEIGTEYQPQHF
TRBV5-1	.	.	TRBJ2-7	TGCGCCAGCAGCTTGGGAGGCGGAGCGGGCTACGAGCAGTACTTC	CASSLGGGAGYEQYF
TRBV5-1	.	.	TRBJ2-1	TGCGCCAGCCGTTTGGTAGGGGCCCCACCCTACAATGAGCAGTTCTTC	CASRLVGAPPYNEQFF
TRBV7-9	.	few	TRBJ2-3	TGTGCCACACGCCCGCCGGGGAGCACAGATACGCAGTATTTT	CATRPPGSTDTQYF
TRBV20-1	.	.	TRBJ1-1	TGCAGTGCTACCCCAGTTGCGAACACTGAAGCTTTCTTT	CSATPVANTEAFF
TRBV10-3	.	few	TRBJ2-4	TGTGCCATCAGCAATCCTTCGGCTCGAAGCAAAAACATTCAGTACTTC	CAISNPSARSKNIQYF
TRBV20-1	TRBD1	.	TRBJ1-6	TGCAGTGCTAGGGACAGGGCAGCTTCACCCCTCCACTTT	CSARDRAASPLHF
TRBV6-4	TRBD2	.	TRBJ2-3	TGTGCCAGCAGTGCTAGCGGGGTTACAGATACGCAGTATTTT	CASSASGVTDTQYF
TRBV5-1	TRBD2	.	TRBJ2-1	TGCGCCAGCAGCCGAGGACTAGCGGGAGGGCCCCATAATGAGCAGTTCTTC	CASSRGLAGGPHNEQFF
TRBV5-1	.	.	TRBJ2-2	TGCGCCAGCAGCTTGGGCGGTTTATCCACCGGGGAGCTGTTTTTT	CASSLGGLSTGELFF
TRBV7-9	.	few	TRBJ1-4	TGTGCCAGCAGCTTAGCGAGGGAAGGCGGGGAAAAACTGTTTTTT	CASSLAREGGEKLFF
TRBV24-1	.	.	TRBJ1-1	TGTGCCACCAGGAACAGGACTAACACTGAAGCTTTCTTT	CATRNRTNTEAFF
TRBV27	.	.	TRBJ1-5	TGTGCCAGCCGAAAGCTCAATCAGCCCCAGCATTTT	CASRKLNQPQHF
TRBV20-1	.	.	TRBJ2-7	TGCAGTGCTAAAGGTCCACTTGAAGGCTACGAGCAGTACTTC	CSAKGPLEGYEQYF
TRBV4-1	.	once	TRBJ2-3	TGCGCCAGCAGCCCCGAGCCCTTTCGAGCAGATACGCAGTATTTT	CASSPEPFRADTQYF
TRBV3-1	.	few	TRBJ1-2	TGTGCCAGCAGCCAAGTGGACTACTATGGCTACACCTTC	CASSQVDYYGYTF
TRBV28	TRBD2	.	TRBJ2-7	TGTGCCAGCAGTTCCTCTAGCGGGAGGGCACCCGAGCAGTACTTC	CASSSSSGRAPEQYF
TRBV20-1	TRBD2	few	TRBJ2-1	TGCAGTGCTGACACTAGCGGGAGAAGTGAGCAGTTCTTC	CSADTSGRSEQFF
TRBV5-1	.	few	TRBJ2-7	TGCGCCAGCAGCTTGGTCCCCCAGTTCTACGAGCAGTACTTC	CASSLVPQFYEQYF